These T cell receptor beta chains were read from a single sample in a study of cytotoxic CD8 clonotypes in ibrutinib-treated CLL. Generated by immunoSEQ multiplex PCR, the TCRdb table keeps only in-frame clones and is missing some. The sample has some 160,000 clones; about four fifths are singletons. Sample: PBMCs, taken after 12 months of ibrutinib treatment. The receptors were sampled from a human donor with chronic lymphocytic leukemia. Both conserved end residues are trimmed from each CDR3. Fields, in order: CDR3 protein, V gene, clone size, CDR3 length, J gene. Clone size appears in some rows only: once, few, many, or a class for an expanded clone.

CDR3: ASSLVEGEGIRGYT
V: TRBV5-5
size: -
length: 14
J: TRBJ1-2

CDR3: ASSSTNTGELF
V: TRBV7-6
size: -
length: 11
J: TRBJ2-2

CDR3: AISVDRTAGELF
V: TRBV10-3
size: -
length: 12
J: TRBJ2-2

CDR3: AWNGPPGAF
V: TRBV30
size: -
length: 9
J: TRBJ1-1

CDR3: ASSRDRNQPQH
V: TRBV19
size: -
length: 11
J: TRBJ1-5

CDR3: ASSTHEKLF
V: TRBV28
size: -
length: 9
J: TRBJ1-4

CDR3: ASSLALGTGDGYT
V: TRBV7-9
size: few
length: 13
J: TRBJ1-2

CDR3: ASSLIEVANTEAF
V: TRBV7-9
size: once
length: 13
J: TRBJ1-1

CDR3: ASSLGFLYEQY
V: TRBV7-6
size: -
length: 11
J: TRBJ2-7

CDR3: ASSRTNSYEQY
V: TRBV6-5
size: -
length: 11
J: TRBJ2-7

CDR3: ASSSLGQGARTDTQY
V: TRBV21-1
size: -
length: 15
J: TRBJ2-3

CDR3: AWNRERGTAF
V: TRBV30
size: -
length: 10
J: TRBJ1-1

CDR3: ASSLDIFQPQH
V: TRBV11-2
size: -
length: 11
J: TRBJ1-5

CDR3: ASNPGGANEKLF
V: TRBV7-2
size: -
length: 12
J: TRBJ1-4

CDR3: ASSLYLETQY
V: TRBV7-6
size: -
length: 10
J: TRBJ2-5

CDR3: SVPGNFITEAF
V: TRBV29-1
size: -
length: 11
J: TRBJ1-1

CDR3: ASSLLASPDTQY
V: TRBV18
size: -
length: 12
J: TRBJ2-3

CDR3: ASSQTGTSYQPQH
V: TRBV4-1
size: once
length: 13
J: TRBJ1-5

CDR3: ASSHQLGKLF
V: TRBV5-5
size: few
length: 10
J: TRBJ1-4

CDR3: ASSVISESEQF
V: TRBV9
size: -
length: 11
J: TRBJ2-1

CDR3: ASTPTGLDYGYT
V: TRBV6-5
size: -
length: 12
J: TRBJ1-2

CDR3: ASSKRSTDTQY
V: TRBV16
size: -
length: 11
J: TRBJ2-3

CDR3: SVPTSGSPETQY
V: TRBV29-1
size: -
length: 12
J: TRBJ2-5

CDR3: ASSTARGRYNEQF
V: TRBV28
size: -
length: 13
J: TRBJ2-1

CDR3: ASRPDLSNSYNEQF
V: TRBV27
size: -
length: 14
J: TRBJ2-1

CDR3: ASSPPGSTDTQY
V: TRBV6-6
size: -
length: 12
J: TRBJ2-3

CDR3: ASSSGRGPYEQY
V: TRBV18
size: -
length: 12
J: TRBJ2-7

CDR3: ASSQGGLTLTYEQY
V: TRBV4-1
size: -
length: 14
J: TRBJ2-7

CDR3: ASSLPWGGLETQY
V: TRBV11-2
size: few
length: 13
J: TRBJ2-5

CDR3: ASSYSTAVSYEQY
V: TRBV6-5
size: -
length: 13
J: TRBJ2-7

CDR3: ASSINRAKNIQY
V: TRBV19
size: -
length: 12
J: TRBJ2-4

CDR3: ASSLSVRDTEAF
V: TRBV5-1
size: -
length: 12
J: TRBJ1-1

CDR3: ASSIVRQKNTEAF
V: TRBV19
size: -
length: 13
J: TRBJ1-1

CDR3: ASSLSSLAGGNEQF
V: TRBV7-2
size: once
length: 14
J: TRBJ2-1

CDR3: ASSLFAAGLNYGYT
V: TRBV5-6
size: few
length: 14
J: TRBJ1-2

CDR3: ASSPKGGSDTQY
V: TRBV7-3
size: -
length: 12
J: TRBJ2-3

CDR3: ASSFTQNPPYEQY
V: TRBV7-2
size: -
length: 13
J: TRBJ2-7

CDR3: ASSRGTEAF
V: TRBV6-5
size: -
length: 9
J: TRBJ1-1

CDR3: ASSGASGSTDTQY
V: TRBV2
size: -
length: 13
J: TRBJ2-3

CDR3: ASSLGQIGLGITGGYT
V: TRBV7-9
size: -
length: 16
J: TRBJ1-2

CDR3: ASRRERTDTQY
V: TRBV2
size: -
length: 11
J: TRBJ2-3

CDR3: ASSLSNFGQGNSPLH
V: TRBV19
size: -
length: 15
J: TRBJ1-6

CDR3: ATSRGKFDSSGNTIY
V: TRBV15
size: few
length: 15
J: TRBJ1-3

CDR3: ASSVGPDREYEQY
V: TRBV9
size: -
length: 13
J: TRBJ2-7

CDR3: ASSQERFRVGGYT
V: TRBV4-2
size: -
length: 13
J: TRBJ1-2

CDR3: ASSAIREPNYGYT
V: TRBV2
size: many
length: 13
J: TRBJ1-2

CDR3: ASTEGTTDTGELF
V: TRBV5-1
size: -
length: 13
J: TRBJ2-2

CDR3: ASSRFSGPYNEQF
V: TRBV19
size: -
length: 13
J: TRBJ2-1

CDR3: ASSPGGRGYGYT
V: TRBV7-2
size: -
length: 12
J: TRBJ1-2

CDR3: ASSVSGQGGEQY
V: TRBV2
size: -
length: 12
J: TRBJ2-7

CDR3: ASSPRTDYGYT
V: TRBV18
size: few
length: 11
J: TRBJ1-2

CDR3: ASSYRDRGYGYT
V: TRBV27
size: -
length: 12
J: TRBJ1-2

CDR3: ASSLAYGLRDTEAF
V: TRBV5-4
size: -
length: 14
J: TRBJ1-1

CDR3: ASSLTNGKGETQY
V: TRBV7-3
size: few
length: 13
J: TRBJ2-5